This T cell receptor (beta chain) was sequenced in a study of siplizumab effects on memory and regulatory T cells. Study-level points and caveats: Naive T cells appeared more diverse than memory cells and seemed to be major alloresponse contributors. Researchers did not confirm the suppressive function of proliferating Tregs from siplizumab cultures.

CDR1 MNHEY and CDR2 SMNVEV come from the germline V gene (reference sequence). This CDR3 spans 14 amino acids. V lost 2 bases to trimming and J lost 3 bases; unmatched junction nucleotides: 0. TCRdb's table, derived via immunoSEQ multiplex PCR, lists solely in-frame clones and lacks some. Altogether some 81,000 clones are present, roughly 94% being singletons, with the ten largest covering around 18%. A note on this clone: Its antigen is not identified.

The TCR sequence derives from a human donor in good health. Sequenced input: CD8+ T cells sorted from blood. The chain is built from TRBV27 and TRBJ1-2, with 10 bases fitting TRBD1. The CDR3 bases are TGTGCCAGCAGTTTAGGACAGGGGGACTATGGCTACACCTTC. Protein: CASSLGQGDYGYTF.